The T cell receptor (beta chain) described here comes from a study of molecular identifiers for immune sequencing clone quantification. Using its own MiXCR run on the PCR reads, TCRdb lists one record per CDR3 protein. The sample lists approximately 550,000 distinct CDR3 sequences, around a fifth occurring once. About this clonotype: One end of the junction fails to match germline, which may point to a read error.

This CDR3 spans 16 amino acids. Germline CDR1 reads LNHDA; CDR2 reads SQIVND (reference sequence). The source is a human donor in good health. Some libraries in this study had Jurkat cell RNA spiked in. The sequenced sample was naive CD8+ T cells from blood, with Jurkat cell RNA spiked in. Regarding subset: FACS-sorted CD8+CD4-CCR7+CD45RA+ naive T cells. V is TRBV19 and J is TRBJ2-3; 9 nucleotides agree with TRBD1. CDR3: CTSSTGQGISTDTQYF. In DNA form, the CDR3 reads TGTACCAGTAGTACCGGACAGGGGATTAGCACAGATACGCAGTATTTT. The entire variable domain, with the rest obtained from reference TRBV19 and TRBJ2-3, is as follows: DGGITQSPKYLFRKEGQNVTLSCEQNLNHDAMYWYRQDPGQGLRLIYYSQIVNDFQKGDIAEGYSVSREKKESFPLTVTSAQKNPTAFYLCTSSTGQGISTDTQYFGPGTRLTVL.